Each of the 23 T cell receptor beta chains below was sequenced from the same sample in a study of T cells in tuberculosis (dated by TCRdb to 2016 to 2019). Library construction relied on the immunoSEQ multiplex PCR assay. The table comes from immuneACCESS by way of TCRdb, which keeps in-frame sequences with V and J called. Part of the clones is missing from these tables; in studies checked, under half for an unresolved V gene and the rest for unknown reasons. This sample lists some 25,000 clones; less than 97% were detected once. The ten largest clones capture about 9.8% of the sample. Sequencing was carried out using PBMCs. These receptors were taken from a donor aged 10-35 years with latent tuberculosis or without tuberculosis infection.

V gene TRBV6-1 combines with J gene TRBJ1-2; D is possibly TRBD1 (6 bases). In germline, CDR1 is MNHNS, CDR2 SASEGT. This CDR3 has 13 residues. Trimming removed 6 bases at V and 0 bases at J, with 8 bases between. For the CDR3, the DNA is TGTGCCAGCAGGGACAGAACTAACTATGGCTACACCTTC. It encodes CASRDRTNYGYTF.

J is TRBJ2-7 and V is TRBV5-8, with D maybe TRBD1 (6 bases). Germline-derived CDR1 and CDR2 are SGHTS and YDEGEE. The germline V and J ends were trimmed by 2 bases and 9 bases, with 12 bases remaining between them. The CDR3 runs to 12 residues. The CDR3 protein is CASSFRQVTQYF. Here the CDR3 DNA reads TGTGCCAGCAGCTTTAGACAGGTCACGCAGTACTTC.

The chain has TRBV19 and TRBJ2-3, with 12 bases matching TRBD2. After removal of 4 bases from V and 7 bases from J, the junction contained 9 bases not matched to a gene. CDR1 is LNHDA and CDR2 is SQIVND in the germline V gene (reference sequence). CDR3 size: 16 residues. The CDR3 is CASSTLSTSGGNTQYF. For the CDR3, the DNA is TGTGCCAGTAGTACCCTTTCGACTAGCGGGGGAAATACGCAGTATTTT.

This clone was seen more than once but under ten times. The chain combines TRBV7-7 with TRBJ2-5; 9 nucleotides line up with TRBD2. There are 14 residues in the CDR3. The trim removed 3 bases at V and 7 bases at J, leaving 6 bases unmatched. Per germline, CDR1 SSHAT and CDR2 FNYEAQ (reference sequence). CDR3: CASSLGTSMVTQYF. For the CDR3, the DNA is TGTGCCAGCAGCTTGGGGACTAGCATGGTGACCCAGTACTTC.

This clone has just one count. The rearrangement links TRBV29-1 to TRBJ2-1; 9 nucleotides align to TRBD1. From germline, CDR1 is SQVTM and CDR2 ANQGSEA. CDR3 length: 13 residues. Losses at the gene ends were 6 bases for V and 3 bases for J; bases not matched to a gene: 3. Here the CDR3 DNA reads TGCAGCGTAGGGACAGGGAACTACAATGAGCAGTTCTTC. It codes for CSVGTGNYNEQFF.

The V gene is TRBV19, the J gene TRBJ2-3; D remains unclear. The germline V and J ends were trimmed by 3 bases and 4 bases, with 11 bases remaining between them. Per the germline V gene, CDR1 is LNHDA and CDR2 is SQIVND (reference sequence). The length of the CDR3 is 14 residues. As DNA, the CDR3 is TGTGCCAGTAGTATTATCCTGGGCCCAGATACGCAGTATTTT. This gives the protein CASSIILGPDTQYF.

V and J are TRBV6-4 and TRBJ1-1, with 8 bases identical to TRBD1. Trimming removed 9 bases from V and 4 bases from J; junction bases left unmatched: 7. The CDR3 extends over 13 amino acids. Germline values: CDR1 MRHNA, CDR2 SNTAGT. CDR3 in amino acids: CASRNTGGTEAFF. The CDR3 DNA is TGTGCCAGTAGGAACACAGGGGGCACTGAAGCTTTCTTT.

This chain joins TRBV5-8 and TRBJ1-1, with no clear D. The CDR3 runs to 14 residues. V lost 3 bases, J lost 2 bases, and 11 bases lay in between. Germline V gene sequence: CDR1 SGHTS, CDR2 YDEGEE. For the CDR3, the DNA is TGTGCCAGCAGCTATCTATTCTTAAACACTGAAGCTTTCTTT. Protein product: CASSYLFLNTEAFF.

This clone was seen a handful of times. The J gene is TRBJ2-7, the V gene TRBV5-4; TRBD1 aligns across 10 bases. CDR1 is SGHNT and CDR2 is YYREEE in the germline V gene (reference sequence). CDR3 size: 13 residues. The ends lost 0 bases at V and 7 bases at J; junction bases unmatched: 1. CDR3 sequence (DNA): TGTGCCAGCAGCTTGGCGGACAGGGGGGAGCAGTACGTC. This translates into CASSLADRGEQYV.

This chain links TRBV2 with TRBJ1-1; 8 bases are a match to TRBD1. This CDR3 spans 14 amino acids. The V gene's germline CDR1 is SNHLY and CDR2 FYNNEI. The trim removed 6 bases at V and 0 bases at J, leaving 3 bases unmatched. The chain's CDR3 is CASRTGEVNTEAFF. The CDR3 DNA reads TGTGCCAGCAGGACAGGGGAGGTGAACACTGAAGCTTTCTTT.

This chain joins TRBV7-2 and TRBJ2-7; 8 bases match TRBD1. This CDR3 contains 14 residues. Unmatched junction bases numbered 3, after V lost 2 bases and J lost 3 bases. Germline CDR1 is SGHTA and CDR2 is FQGNSA. The CDR3 nucleotides are TGTGCCAGCAGCTTACTAGGACAGGGCTACGAGCAGTACTTC. It encodes CASSLLGQGYEQYF.

The chain joins TRBV6-1 to TRBJ1-5, with D unresolved. The CDR3 extends over 14 amino acids. Germline V CDR1 and CDR2: MNHNS, SASEGT. V shed 5 bases and J shed 1 base, with 9 bases lying between them. CDR3 region: CASSPGGSNQPQHF. In DNA form, the CDR3 reads TGTGCCAGCAGTCCCGGAGGGAGCAATCAGCCCCAGCATTTT.

The genes are TRBV27 and TRBJ2-3, with 7 bases that match TRBD2. CDR1 is MNHEY and CDR2 is SMNVEV in the germline V gene (reference sequence). V was pared by 5 bases and J by 5 bases, with 1 base of the junction left unmatched. The CDR3 has 12 amino acids. The CDR3 loop is CASSPGGDTQYF. The CDR3 DNA reads as TGTGCCAGCAGTCCGGGGGGAGATACGCAGTATTTT.

DNA of the CDR3: TGTGCCAGTAGTATAGGACAGGCTAATACGGAACGATATGGCTACACCTTC. The encoded protein is CASSIGQANTERYGYTF. The rearrangement links TRBV19 to TRBJ1-2, with D perhaps matching TRBD1 (6 bases). The germline V gene encodes CDR1 LNHDA and CDR2 SQIVND (reference sequence). V was trimmed by 1 base and J by 5 bases, leaving 20 bases between them. The CDR3 contains 17 residues.

V and J are TRBV14 and TRBJ2-4; D gene ambiguous. Trimming stripped 5 bases from V and 2 bases from J, with 16 bases between. Germline assignment: CDR1 SGHDN and CDR2 FVKESK. The CDR3 covers 16 residues. The CDR3 loop is CASSSTLGVPKNIQYF. CDR3 in DNA: TGTGCCAGCAGCTCAACACTCGGAGTCCCCAAAAACATTCAGTACTTC.

The chain links TRBV10-3 to TRBJ1-1, with 7 positions matching TRBD1. Germline V gene data show CDR1 as ENHRY and CDR2 as SYGVKD. Germline trimming cut 5 bases from V and 1 base from J; bases unmatched to any gene: 7. The CDR3 extends over 15 amino acids. Written as DNA, the CDR3 is TGTGCCATCAGTCCCCATGGGACAGAGAACACTGAAGCTTTCTTT. Its protein is CAISPHGTENTEAFF.

The chain carries TRBV6-6 and TRBJ1-4, with 8 bases matching TRBD1. With 6 bases clipped from V and 7 bases from J, the junction kept 7 bases outside the gene matches. CDR1 and CDR2 from the germline V gene are MNHNY and SVGAGI (reference sequence). This CDR3 comprises 14 residues. CDR3 amino acids: CASRADREGEKLFF. DNA of the CDR3: TGTGCCAGCAGAGCGGACAGGGAGGGTGAAAAACTGTTTTTT.

The genes are TRBV5-1 and TRBJ1-2; D ambiguous. The CDR3 consists of 13 residues. V lost 4 bases and J lost 8, with 15 bases in between. Germline CDR1 SGHRS, CDR2 YFSETQ. CDR3 nucleotide sequence: TGCGCCAGCAGCGACGAGGGAAGTCGAGGCTACACCTTC. Protein sequence: CASSDEGSRGYTF.

This chain's CDR3 is CASSQLSTGGNTGELFF. In nucleotides, the CDR3 is TGTGCCAGCTCACAGCTATCGACAGGAGGGAACACCGGGGAGCTGTTTTTT. The chain uses TRBV18 and TRBJ2-2; tentatively, D is TRBD1 (6 bases). There are 17 residues in the CDR3. Trimming stripped 4 bases from V and 1 base from J, with 16 bases between. Germline-derived CDR1 and CDR2 are KGHSH and LQKENI.

The gene calls are TRBV6-1 and TRBJ1-1; a possible D gene is TRBD1 (6 bases). The CDR3 has 14 amino acids. V lost 2 bases to trimming and J lost 5 bases, with 12 bases between them. CDR1 is MNHNS and CDR2 is SASEGT in the germline V gene. The CDR3 nucleotides are TGTGCCAGCAGTGAAAGGGGGTTCGGGACTGAAGCTTTCTTT. Its translation: CASSERGFGTEAFF.

This clone is a singleton in its sample. The CDR3 here is CASSEARQGFNYGYTF. CDR3 nucleotide sequence: TGTGCCAGCAGTGAAGCCAGACAGGGGTTCAACTATGGCTACACCTTC. The chain combines TRBV6-1 with TRBJ1-2; the match to TRBD1 covers 8 bases. CDR1 is MNHNS, CDR2 SASEGT, per germline. Unmatched junction bases numbered 5, after V lost 0 bases and J lost 2 bases. CDR3 length: 16 amino acids.

The genes are TRBV6-5 and TRBJ1-1, with 8 bases that match TRBD1. Looked up from germline, CDR1 is MNHEY and CDR2 is SVGAGI. The CDR3 runs to 12 residues. Unmatched junction bases numbered 1, after V lost 5 bases and J lost 5 bases. As DNA, the CDR3 is TGTGCCAGCAGTCGACAGGGGACTGAAGCTTTCTTT. The encoded protein is CASSRQGTEAFF.

The J gene is TRBJ1-6, the V gene TRBV6-1, with 7 bases that match TRBD1. With 2 bases clipped from V and 5 bases from J, the junction kept 3 bases outside the gene matches. Germline V gene sequence: CDR1 MNHNS, CDR2 SASEGT. This CDR3 region has 15 residues. CDR3 DNA sequence: TGTGCCAGCAGTGAAAAAGGGACAGATAATTCACCCCTCCACTTT. Translating gives CASSEKGTDNSPLHF.